A single sample gave rise to the 27 T cell receptor beta chains below, sequenced in a study of T-cell memory formation after mild COVID-19. TCRdb re-called the 5' RACE reads with MiXCR, one entry per CDR3 protein. Of over 12,000 distinct CDR3 sequences in the sample, about 20% were seen once. Sequences were obtained from PBMCs or a T cell subset sorted from them (not recorded which). These receptors originate from a man between 18 and 35 years old who had mild COVID-19 (a few samples of this study predate the infection). Cell type and time point are not known.

This clonotype was seen many times. The rearrangement joins TRBV29-1 to TRBJ1-1; D is undetermined. This CDR3 is built from 13 residues. V lost 4 bases and J lost 0, with 9 bases in between. Germline lookup yields CDR1 SQVTM and CDR2 ANQGSEA. The CDR3 sequence is CSVVRSLNTEAFF. The CDR3 nucleotides read TGCAGCGTTGTACGCAGCCTGAACACTGAAGCTTTCTTT.

The V call is TRBV12-3 or TRBV12-4, the J call TRBJ2-1; 9 bases are shared with TRBD2. This CDR3 spans 14 amino acids. V gave up 7 bases and J gave up 9 bases; unmatched junction bases: 10. CDR3 nucleotides: TGTGCCAGCACCTCTCTACTAGCGGGTCCTGAGCAGTTCTTC. Amino acids: CASTSLLAGPEQFF.

This clonotype was observed at least ten times. This chain links TRBV4-2 with TRBJ2-1, with unresolved D. V lost 2 bases to trimming and J lost 2 bases, with 10 bases between them. CDR1 and CDR2 from the germline V gene are LGHNA and YNFKEQ. This CDR3 contains 15 residues. Here the CDR3 DNA reads TGTGCCAGCAGCCAAAGATCGCGTGCCTACAATGAGCAGTTCTTC. It codes for CASSQRSRAYNEQFF.

This clonotype was seen at least ten times. The rearrangement links TRBV5-1 to TRBJ1-3; 12 nucleotides line up with TRBD1. Germline trimming cut 4 bases from V and 3 bases from J; bases unmatched to any gene: 14. CDR1 is SGHRS and CDR2 is YFSETQ in the germline V gene. The CDR3 runs to 19 residues. The DNA for the CDR3 is TGCGCCAGCAGCGCGCGGGGACAGGGGGCCGCCCATTATGGAAACACCATATATTTT. Its protein product is CASSARGQGAAHYGNTIYF.

Ten or more counts support this clonotype. The V and J genes are TRBV7-6 and TRBJ2-7; D unclear. Germline lookup yields CDR1 SGHVS and CDR2 FNYEAQ. The CDR3 has 14 residues. Trimming removed 0 bases from V and 3 bases from J, with 9 bases in between. This CDR3 reads CASSLADPSYEQYF. DNA for the CDR3: TGTGCCAGCAGCTTAGCGGACCCTAGCTACGAGCAGTACTTC.

This clonotype has a count of ten or more. J is TRBJ1-2 and V is TRBV20-1, with a possible D match to TRBD1 (5 bases). CDR1 is DFQATT, CDR2 SNEGSKA, per germline (reference sequence). The ends were cut back, 6 bases at V and 2 bases at J, with 13 bases in the middle. The CDR3 contains 13 residues. The chain's CDR3 is CSASPPGNYGYTF. As DNA, the CDR3 is TGCAGTGCCTCTCCCCCAGGGAACTATGGCTACACCTTC.

Ten or more counts support this clonotype. The chain links TRBV4-1 to TRBJ2-2; the D is unclear. This CDR3 comprises 17 residues. Germline V lookup: CDR1 MGHRA, CDR2 YSYEKL. V lost 1 base and J 2 bases, leaving 14 bases between the germline ends. CDR3 sequence reads: CASSQADFPSNTGELFF. The CDR3 DNA is TGCGCCAGCAGCCAAGCTGACTTTCCTAGTAACACCGGGGAGCTGTTTTTT.

This clonotype was detected many times. This CDR3 reads CASSSPTRYYEQFF. The CDR3 coding sequence is TGTGCCAGCAGCTCCCCTACTAGATACTATGAGCAGTTCTTC. V gene TRBV11-2 combines with J gene TRBJ2-1; a possible D gene is TRBD2 (5 bases). Trimming took 4 bases from V and 8 from J, leaving 15 bases between them. The CDR3 loop spans 14 amino acids. Per germline, CDR1 SGHAT and CDR2 FQNNGV.

This clonotype was found many times. The chain carries TRBV7-2 and TRBJ2-7; the D gene is possibly TRBD2 (5 bases). The CDR3 totals 14 residues. Germline CDR1 is SGHTA and CDR2 is FQGNSA. Between the trimmed V and J ends, which lost 1 base and 3 bases, there was a span of 10 bases. The CDR3: CASSLVTGFYEQYF. DNA of the CDR3: TGTGCCAGCAGCTTAGTTACGGGGTTCTACGAGCAGTACTTC.

This clonotype has at least ten counts. The chain links TRBV4-2 to TRBJ2-2; 7 nucleotides match TRBD1. CDR1 is LGHNA and CDR2 is YNFKEQ in the germline V gene. The CDR3 is 16 amino acids. V dropped 6 bases and J dropped 3; count of bases not matched to a gene: 10. The CDR3 sequence: CASRPLGGSDTGELFF. CDR3 bases: TGTGCCAGCAGACCTCTAGGGGGCTCGGACACCGGGGAGCTGTTTTTT.

V is TRBV27 and J is TRBJ2-1, with TRBD2 matching 8 bases. CDR1 is MNHEY, CDR2 SMNVEV, per germline (reference sequence). V lost 7 bases and J lost 5; bases outside the gene matches: 13. The CDR3 is 16 amino acids. The CDR3 nucleotides read TGTGCCAGCATGGGAAGGTCGGGAGGGCCTGACAATGAGCAGTTCTTC. Its translation is CASMGRSGGPDNEQFF.

CDR3 sequence: CASSQLPGQSSYEQYF. The DNA for the CDR3 is TGCGCCAGCAGCCAGCTACCGGGACAGTCGTCCTACGAGCAGTACTTC. The chain recombines TRBV4-1 with TRBJ2-7, with TRBD1 matching over 7 bases. V lost 3 bases and J lost 1; bases outside the gene matches: 9. The CDR3 extends over 16 amino acids. Germline V lookup: CDR1 MGHRA, CDR2 YSYEKL.

This clonotype was recorded many times. The chain couples TRBV18 to TRBJ2-1, with D possibly TRBD2 on 7 matching bases. In germline, CDR1 is KGHSH, CDR2 LQKENI. The CDR3 is made up of 17 amino acids. Deletions cut 3 bases from V and 1 base from J, with 16 bases between. CDR3 loop: CASSPTPGGPSYNEQFF. CDR3 nucleotide sequence: TGTGCCAGCTCACCGACCCCCGGGGGGCCTTCCTACAATGAGCAGTTCTTC.

This clonotype was observed a handful of times. The chain is built from TRBV5-4 and TRBJ2-2; no firm D call. The CDR3 totals 18 residues. In germline, CDR1 is SGHNT, CDR2 YYREEE (reference sequence). Trimming removed 4 bases at V and 1 base at J, with 20 bases between. The CDR3 DNA is TGTGCCAGCAGCAGTCTGTGGACGGATTGGAGGAACACCGGGGAGCTGTTTTTT. Amino acid sequence: CASSSLWTDWRNTGELFF.

This clonotype appeared many times. V and J are TRBV25-1 and TRBJ1-6; 9 bases match TRBD1. Germline CDR1 MGHDK, CDR2 SYGVNS. V was clipped by 5 bases and J by 11 bases; unmatched bases: 4. The CDR3 has 13 residues. In DNA form, the CDR3 reads TGTGCCAGCAGTCCCGGGACAGGGCCACCCCTCCACTTT. This sequence encodes CASSPGTGPPLHF.

This clonotype was counted many times. The rearrangement links TRBV12-3 or TRBV12-4 to TRBJ2-1; 8 positions match TRBD2. The junction had 16 bases not matched to a gene; V was cut back by 7 bases and J by 8 bases. This CDR3 spans 16 amino acids. The CDR3 nucleotides read TGTGCCAGCATCCCACCGAGCGGGGGCACGGTTTATGAGCAGTTCTTC. Its translation: CASIPPSGGTVYEQFF.

This clonotype has ten or more counts. This sequence joins TRBV3-1 and TRBJ2-5, with a weak D call TRBD1 (6 bases). CDR3 length: 17 residues. V was clipped by 1 base and J by 0 bases, with 15 bases between them. Germline CDR1 is LGHDT and CDR2 is YNNKEL (reference sequence). The chain's CDR3 is CASSQAPPGQYQETQYF. The CDR3 coding sequence is TGTGCCAGCAGCCAAGCTCCCCCCGGACAGTACCAAGAGACCCAGTACTTC.

In its sample, this clonotype was seen many times. V usage is TRBV5-1 and J usage is TRBJ2-3, with D unresolved. The CDR3 has 13 residues. Germline CDR1 reads SGHRS; CDR2 reads YFSETQ. V shed 3 bases and J shed 0 bases, with 5 bases lying between them. CDR3 residues: CASSSASTDTQYF. CDR3 DNA: TGCGCCAGCAGCTCTGCTAGCACAGATACGCAGTATTTT.

This clonotype has at least ten counts. The rearrangement uses TRBV6-5 and TRBJ1-2, with D unclear. V dropped 6 bases and J dropped 4 bases, with 18 bases sitting between them. Germline loops: CDR1 MNHEY, CDR2 SVGAGI. The CDR3 sequence is 15 residues long. CDR3 in amino acids: CASSRLPHTLYGYTF. DNA for the CDR3: TGTGCCAGCAGCCGCCTCCCTCATACACTCTATGGCTACACCTTC.

This clonotype came up a few times. The chain is built from TRBV7-6 and TRBJ1-6; no definite D call. This CDR3 is built from 15 residues. Trimming left V 1 base short and J 0 bases short, with 4 bases between. Germline assignment: CDR1 SGHVS and CDR2 FNYEAQ. The CDR3 loop is CASSLENSYNSPLHF. The CDR3 nucleotides are TGTGCCAGCAGCTTAGAGAACTCCTATAATTCACCCCTCCACTTT.

The chain is built from TRBV7-9 and TRBJ2-1, with D possibly being TRBD1 (6 bases). Trimming shortened V by 5 bases and J by 10 bases, and 9 bases separated the two germline ends. Per the germline V gene, CDR1 is SEHNR and CDR2 is FQNEAQ (reference sequence). The length of the CDR3 is 11 residues. The CDR3 DNA reads TGTGCCAGCAGCATCGGGACAGAGCAGTTCTTC. Translating gives CASSIGTEQFF.

This clonotype was seen repeatedly, ten times or more. The chain combines TRBV15 with TRBJ1-2; a weak D match, TRBD1 (6 bases). This CDR3 has 16 residues. The germline V gene encodes CDR1 LNHNV and CDR2 YYDKDF (reference sequence). The V gene lost 3 bases and the J gene lost 6 bases, with 20 bases spanning the gap. The CDR3 region has the DNA TGTGCCACCAGCAGTGGAGGGATCTCAGGGGTAAATGGCTACACCTTC. Amino acid sequence: CATSSGGISGVNGYTF.

This clonotype was picked up many times. This rearrangement joins TRBV20-1 to TRBJ1-6, with D maybe TRBD1 (6 bases). V lost 5 bases and J lost 6, with 11 bases in between. The CDR3 totals 13 residues. Germline V CDR1 and CDR2: DFQATT, SNEGSKA (reference sequence). The CDR3 nucleotides read TGCAGTGCTCCAGGGGAGTTTAATTCACCCCTCCACTTT. It specifies CSAPGEFNSPLHF.

This chain joins TRBV2 and TRBJ2-7; perhaps D is TRBD1 or TRBD2 (5 bases each). V was shortened by 3 bases and J by 1 base, with 10 bases between the two germline ends. The CDR3 spans 14 residues. From germline, CDR1 is SNHLY and CDR2 FYNNEI. The CDR3 DNA follows: TGTGCCAGCAGTGACCCGGGACGGTCCTACGAGCAGTACTTC. Its translation: CASSDPGRSYEQYF.

This clonotype was counted at least ten times. The chain's CDR3 is CSARDWEQMNTGELFF. CDR3 sequence (DNA): TGCAGTGCTAGAGATTGGGAACAGATGAACACCGGGGAGCTGTTTTTT. V and J are TRBV20-1 and TRBJ2-2; D ambiguous. Germline CDR1 DFQATT, CDR2 SNEGSKA (reference sequence). The CDR3 covers 16 residues. With 0 bases removed from V and 1 base from J, the gap between germline ends came to 12 bases.

This clonotype was seen ten or more times. The rearrangement links TRBV6-2 or TRBV6-3 to TRBJ1-1; D is unresolved. V was shortened by 2 bases and J by 0 bases, with 4 bases between the two germline ends. Germline CDR1 reads MNHEY; CDR2 reads SVGEGT. The CDR3 is made up of 13 amino acids. In DNA form, the CDR3 reads TGTGCCAGCAGTTACAGAGTGAACACTGAAGCTTTCTTT. It translates to CASSYRVNTEAFF.

The rearrangement joins TRBV5-1 to TRBJ2-7; the D call may be TRBD1 or TRBD2 (5 bases each). V was trimmed by 0 bases and J by 7 bases, leaving 23 bases between them. The CDR3 has 17 amino acids. Germline CDR1 SGHRS, CDR2 YFSETQ. CDR3 coding DNA: TGCGCCAGCAGCTTGGGGCAGCTGGGGGACGTCGTTGGGGAGCAGTACGTC. Protein product: CASSLGQLGDVVGEQYV.